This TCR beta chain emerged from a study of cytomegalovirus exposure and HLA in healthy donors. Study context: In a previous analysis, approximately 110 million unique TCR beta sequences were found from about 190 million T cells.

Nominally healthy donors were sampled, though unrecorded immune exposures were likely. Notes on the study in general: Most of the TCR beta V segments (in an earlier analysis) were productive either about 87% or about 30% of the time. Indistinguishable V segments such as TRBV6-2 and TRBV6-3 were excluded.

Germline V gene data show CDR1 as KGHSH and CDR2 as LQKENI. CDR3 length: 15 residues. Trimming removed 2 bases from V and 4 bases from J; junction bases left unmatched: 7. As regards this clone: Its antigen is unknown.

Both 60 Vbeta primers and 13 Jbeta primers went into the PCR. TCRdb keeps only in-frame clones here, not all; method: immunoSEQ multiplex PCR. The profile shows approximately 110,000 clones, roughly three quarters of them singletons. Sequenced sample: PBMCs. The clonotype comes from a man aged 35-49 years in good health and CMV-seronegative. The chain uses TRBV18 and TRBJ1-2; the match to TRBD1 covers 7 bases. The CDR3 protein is CASSPDRAKTYGYTF. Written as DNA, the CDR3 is TGTGCCAGCTCACCAGACAGGGCAAAAACCTATGGCTACACCTTC.